Listed below are T cell receptor beta chains from one sample, sequenced in a study of T cells in Graves' hyperthyroidism and ophthalmopathy. From the multiplex PCR reads, TCRdb called clonotypes with MiXCR, one entry per CDR3 protein. In the table there are over 350,000 distinct CDR3 sequences, roughly 13% of which are singletons. The sample comprised blood. These receptors all come from a man over 45 with Graves' ophthalmopathy. CDR3s include the opening cysteine and the closing phenylalanine or tryptophan. A D gene is named only where the DNA matches it firmly. Part of the rows lack a size; the others show once, few, many or a class for expanded clones.

V gene	clone size	J gene	D gene	CDR3 DNA	CDR3 protein
TRBV6-1	.	TRBJ2-7	TRBD2	TGTGCCAGCAGCCGAAAAAGGGGACTAGCGACTCGTTCCTCCGAGCAGTACTTC	CASSRKRGLATRSSEQYF
TRBV24-1	many	TRBJ2-1	TRBD2	TGTGCCACCAGGACTAGCGGGAACAATGAGCAGTTCTTC	CATRTSGNNEQFF
TRBV24-1	few	TRBJ2-5	.	TGTGCCACCAGTGATCCTACAGGAGACCAAGAGACCCAGTACTTC	CATSDPTGDQETQYF
TRBV20-1	few	TRBJ2-7	TRBD2	TGCAGTGCTAGATCGTTAGCGGGAGGGGGCGAGCAGTACTTC	CSARSLAGGGEQYF
TRBV7-2	once	TRBJ2-1	.	TGTGCCAGCAGCTTAGTCTCGGGAGGGCCAGGGGGTGAGCAGTTCTTC	CASSLVSGGPGGEQFF
TRBV7-6	many	TRBJ2-5	TRBD2	TGTGCCAGCGGGGAAGAAGAGGGACTAGTCCAAGAGACCCAGTACTTC	CASGEEEGLVQETQYF
TRBV28	many	TRBJ2-5	.	TGTGCCAGCAGTTTAACGGGAGTAGGCCTAGAGACCCAGTACTTC	CASSLTGVGLETQYF
TRBV7-7	many	TRBJ2-5	.	TGTGCTAGCAGCGCAAACAGGGCTCAAGAGACCCAGTACTTC	CASSANRAQETQYF
TRBV27	.	TRBJ2-7	.	TGTGCCAGCAGGGGCCAGGCCGGGCCCGCCGGTGAGCAGTACTTC	CASRGQAGPAGEQYF
TRBV28	.	TRBJ1-6	TRBD1	TGTGCCAGCAGTCCGCAGGACAGGAATAATTCACCCCTCCACTTT	CASSPQDRNNSPLHF
TRBV19	.	TRBJ1-2	.	TGTGCCAGTAGAACAGGGCCAGGGGATGGCTACACCTTC	CASRTGPGDGYTF
TRBV10-3	many	TRBJ2-1	TRBD1	TGTGCCATCAGTGCGGACAGGATCCATGAGCAGTTCTTC	CAISADRIHEQFF
TRBV7-9	many	TRBJ2-5	TRBD2	TGTGCCAGCAGCCCGACGGGCGGGAGGCTTCCACAAGAGACCCAGTACTTC	CASSPTGGRLPQETQYF
TRBV28	many	TRBJ2-7	.	TGTGCCAGCAGTTTCGGGGGCATCTCCTACGAGCAGTACTTC	CASSFGGISYEQYF
TRBV9	few	TRBJ2-2	TRBD1	TGTGCCAGCAGCCCATGGGACAGGGGGCCCGGGGAGCTGTTTTTT	CASSPWDRGPGELFF
TRBV20-1	.	TRBJ1-4	.	TGCAGTGCTAGTAATATCGGCAGGAATGAAAAACTGTTTTTT	CSASNIGRNEKLFF
TRBV11-3	.	TRBJ2-1	TRBD2	TGTGCCAGCAGCTTTAGCGGGATGTGCAATGAGCAGTTCTTC	CASSFSGMCNEQFF
TRBV7-9	few	TRBJ2-3	TRBD2	TGTGCCAGCAGCCTACTAGCGACACGGGATACGCAGTATTTT	CASSLLATRDTQYF
TRBV11-2	many	TRBJ2-1	.	TGTGCCAGCAGCTTAGGGGGAGATTTCTACAATGAGCAGTTCTTC	CASSLGGDFYNEQFF
TRBV6-2/TRBV6-3	many	TRBJ2-1	TRBD2	TGTGCCAGTCACCGGGCTAGCGGAGGATCCTACAATGAGCAGTTCTTC	CASHRASGGSYNEQFF
TRBV6-4	.	TRBJ2-1	TRBD1	TGTGCCAGCAGTGCAGTGACAGGGGGCTTCTACAATGAGCAGTTCTTC	CASSAVTGGFYNEQFF
TRBV11-2	many	TRBJ1-2	TRBD1	TGTGCCAGCAGCTTAGGGCGGACAGGCTATGGCTACACCTTC	CASSLGRTGYGYTF
TRBV15	.	TRBJ2-4	.	TGTGCCACCAGCAGAGATAGGTTACGGCGGCTAGCTGCCTCCAAAAACATTCAGTACTTC	CATSRDRLRRLAASKNIQYF